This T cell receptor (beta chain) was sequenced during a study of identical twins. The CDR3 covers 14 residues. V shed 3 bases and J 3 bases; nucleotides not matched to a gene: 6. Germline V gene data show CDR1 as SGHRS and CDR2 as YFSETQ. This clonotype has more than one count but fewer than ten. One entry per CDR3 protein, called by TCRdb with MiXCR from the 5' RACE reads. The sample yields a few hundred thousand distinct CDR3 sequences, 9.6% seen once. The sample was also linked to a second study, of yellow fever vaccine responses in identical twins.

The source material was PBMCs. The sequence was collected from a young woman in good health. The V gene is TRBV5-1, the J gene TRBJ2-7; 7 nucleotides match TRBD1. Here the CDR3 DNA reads TGCGCCAGCAGCTCGGGACAGAACTTCTACGAGCAGTACTTC. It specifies CASSSGQNFYEQYF.